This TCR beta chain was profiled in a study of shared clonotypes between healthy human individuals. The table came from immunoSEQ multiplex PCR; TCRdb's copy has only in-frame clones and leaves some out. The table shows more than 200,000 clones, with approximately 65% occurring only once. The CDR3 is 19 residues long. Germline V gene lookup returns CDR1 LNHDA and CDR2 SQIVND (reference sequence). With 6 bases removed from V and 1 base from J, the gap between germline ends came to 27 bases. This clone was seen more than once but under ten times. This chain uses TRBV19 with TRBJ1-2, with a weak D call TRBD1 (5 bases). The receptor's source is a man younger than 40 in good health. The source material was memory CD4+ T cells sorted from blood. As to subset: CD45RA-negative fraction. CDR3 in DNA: TGTGCCAGTAGGGGAATTTTGGGGCCTCCGGAGGATTTTAACTATGGCTACACCTTC. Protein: CASRGILGPPEDFNYGYTF.